A single sample is the source of the 6 T cell receptor beta chains below, sequenced in a study of T cells after yellow fever vaccination. TCRdb redid the calling of the 5' RACE reads with MiXCR, one entry per CDR3 protein. The sample contains some 400,000 distinct CDR3 sequences, approximately 19% of which appear only once. Sequencing used PBMCs, obtained before the yellow fever booster vaccination. These receptors came from a man younger than 35 who received the YFV17D yellow fever vaccine.

This clonotype was seen a few times. The V call is TRBV7-2, the J call TRBJ1-5; D remains unclear. Per the germline V gene, CDR1 is SGHTA and CDR2 is FQGNSA. The V end was cut by 2 bases, the J end by 2 bases, with 7 bases between. The CDR3 covers 14 residues. CDR3 in amino acids: CASSLLGRNQPQHF. The CDR3 nucleotides are TGTGCCAGCAGCTTACTCGGACGCAATCAGCCCCAGCATTTT.

In this sample, this clonotype turned up a few times. The rearrangement uses TRBV4-1 and TRBJ1-5, with unresolved D. The CDR3 has 13 residues. Trimming cost V 3 bases and J 5 bases, with 8 bases left between them. Germline V CDR1 and CDR2: MGHRA, YSYEKL. The CDR3 here is CASSQETYQPQHF. CDR3 DNA: TGCGCCAGCAGCCAGGAGACCTATCAGCCCCAGCATTTT.

Only a few counts were recorded for this clonotype. CDR3 loop: CAIKGGGSNTEAFF. The CDR3 nucleotides are TGTGCCATCAAGGGCGGGGGATCGAACACTGAAGCTTTCTTT. V is TRBV10-3 and J is TRBJ1-1; D might be TRBD1 (5 bases). Deletions cut 7 bases from V and 1 base from J, with 13 bases between. Per germline, CDR1 ENHRY and CDR2 SYGVKD. CDR3 length: 14 residues.

This clonotype has only a few counts. The rearrangement uses TRBV6-1 and TRBJ2-2; D gene unclear. Germline V gene data show CDR1 as MNHNS and CDR2 as SASEGT. V dropped 0 bases and J dropped 5 bases, with 13 bases sitting between them. This CDR3 is 16 amino acids long. The chain's CDR3 is CASSEADRRATGELFF. In DNA, the CDR3 is TGTGCCAGCAGTGAAGCGGACCGCCGGGCGACCGGGGAGCTGTTTTTT.

This clonotype came up a few times. V usage is TRBV6-5 and J usage is TRBJ1-2; no firm D call. Germline V gene sequence: CDR1 MNHEY, CDR2 SVGAGI. The CDR3 has 15 amino acids. Trimming removed 0 bases from V and 2 bases from J, with 10 bases in between. CDR3 sequence reads: CASSYSGRGNYGYTF. The CDR3 DNA is TGTGCCAGCAGTTACTCCGGCAGAGGGAACTATGGCTACACCTTC.

The chain joins TRBV4-1 to TRBJ2-7; possible D gene TRBD1, 6 bases. This CDR3 has 16 amino acids. Trimming took off 1 base at V and 5 bases at J, with 18 bases between the two ends. Germline V gene data show CDR1 as MGHRA and CDR2 as YSYEKL. The CDR3 region has the DNA TGCGCCAGCAGCCAAGCCCCCGGACAGCCCGGGAACGAGCAGTACGTC. Translated: CASSQAPGQPGNEQYV.